This T cell receptor (beta chain) emerged from a study of T cells after somatic rescue of genetic block. Per the germline V gene, CDR1 is SNHLY and CDR2 is FYNNEI. J lost 0 bases, V lost 6 bases, and 10 bases had no gene match. The CDR3 is made up of 19 amino acids. Profiling relied on immunoSEQ multiplex PCR, and the TCRdb table lists in-frame clones only, not all of them. The table records 70,000 or so clones, roughly nine tenths of them present only once. Material for sequencing was peripheral blood mononuclear cells (PBMCs). The sequence was collected from a middle-aged man. The chain carries TRBV2 and TRBJ2-3; 15 bases agree with TRBD2. This chain's CDR3 is CASRGWGLAGGDSTDTQYF. CDR3 nucleotides: TGTGCCAGCAGAGGATGGGGACTAGCGGGAGGTGATAGCACAGATACGCAGTATTTT. Based on the CDR3 plus reference TRBV2 and TRBJ2-3, the full variable domain is EPEVTQTPSHQVTQMGQEVILRCVPISNHLYFYWYRQILGQKVEFLVSFYNNEISEKSEIFDDQFSVERPDGSNFTLKIRSTKLEDSAMYFCASRGWGLAGGDSTDTQYFGPGTRLTVL.